The rows below give T cell receptor beta chains drawn from one sample of a study of blood T cell repertoires in COVID-19. Sequencing used immunoSEQ multiplex PCR; TCRdb keeps in-frame clones, though not all of them. The sample carries roughly 100,000 clones, around 80% recorded once. The material sequenced was peripheral blood. The receptors shown here come from a woman aged 55-75 years with acute or convalescent COVID-19. CDR3s include the opening cysteine and the closing phenylalanine or tryptophan. A D gene is named only where the DNA matches it firmly. The listing skips clone size in some rows; elsewhere it reads once, few, many or a size class.

cdr3_length: 15
v_call: TRBV19
j_call: TRBJ1-5
d_call: TRBD1
clone_size: -
cdr3_aa: CASAGTGGAGQPQHF
cdr3_nt: TGTGCCAGTGCAGGGACAGGGGGCGCCGGGCAGCCCCAGCATTTT

cdr3_length: 18
v_call: TRBV5-4
j_call: TRBJ2-1
d_call: TRBD2
clone_size: -
cdr3_aa: CASSFYAPRTSGVDEQFF
cdr3_nt: TGTGCCAGCAGCTTCTATGCACCCCGGACTAGCGGGGTAGACGAGCAGTTCTTC

cdr3_length: 11
v_call: TRBV7-8
j_call: TRBJ2-7
d_call: -
clone_size: -
cdr3_aa: CASSLIYEQYF
cdr3_nt: TGTGCCAGCAGCCTCATTTACGAGCAGTACTTC

cdr3_length: 18
v_call: TRBV10-2
j_call: TRBJ2-5
d_call: TRBD2
clone_size: -
cdr3_aa: CASSELGVVAGVRETQYF
cdr3_nt: TGCGCCAGCAGCGAACTCGGTGTGGTAGCGGGAGTACGAGAGACCCAGTACTTC

cdr3_length: 16
v_call: TRBV9
j_call: TRBJ1-6
d_call: TRBD1
clone_size: -
cdr3_aa: CASSFSGTGFNSPLHF
cdr3_nt: TGTGCCAGCAGCTTCAGCGGGACAGGGTTTAATTCACCCCTCCACTTT

cdr3_length: 15
v_call: TRBV7-2
j_call: TRBJ1-5
d_call: -
clone_size: -
cdr3_aa: CASSLAGTGYQPQHF
cdr3_nt: TGTGCCAGCAGCTTGGCCGGGACTGGGTATCAGCCCCAGCATTTT

cdr3_length: 13
v_call: TRBV12-3/TRBV12-4
j_call: TRBJ1-5
d_call: TRBD1
clone_size: -
cdr3_aa: CASTPGGNQPQHF
cdr3_nt: TGTGCCAGCACCCCAGGGGGCAACCAGCCCCAGCATTTT

cdr3_length: 11
v_call: TRBV3-1/TRBV3-2
j_call: TRBJ2-7
d_call: -
clone_size: -
cdr3_aa: CASSQFNEQYF
cdr3_nt: TGTGCCAGCAGCCAATTCAACGAGCAGTACTTC

cdr3_length: 13
v_call: TRBV27
j_call: TRBJ2-2
d_call: TRBD2
clone_size: -
cdr3_aa: CVSASGRAGELFF
cdr3_nt: TGTGTCTCGGCTAGCGGGAGGGCCGGGGAGCTGTTTTTT

cdr3_length: 13
v_call: TRBV25-1
j_call: TRBJ1-1
d_call: TRBD1
clone_size: once
cdr3_aa: CASRGQGKTEAFF
cdr3_nt: TGTGCCAGCAGAGGACAGGGTAAGACTGAAGCTTTCTTT

cdr3_length: 14
v_call: TRBV11-2
j_call: TRBJ1-1
d_call: -
clone_size: -
cdr3_aa: CASNVGRTNTEAFF
cdr3_nt: TGTGCCAGCAACGTAGGACGGACAAACACTGAAGCTTTCTTT

cdr3_length: 16
v_call: TRBV11-2
j_call: TRBJ1-5
d_call: -
clone_size: -
cdr3_aa: CASSSVGDSGNQPQHF
cdr3_nt: TGTGCCAGCAGCAGTGTCGGCGACAGCGGCAATCAGCCCCAGCATTTT

cdr3_length: 16
v_call: TRBV11-2
j_call: TRBJ2-3
d_call: TRBD2
clone_size: -
cdr3_aa: CASRLAGGPGTDTQYF
cdr3_nt: TGTGCCAGCAGACTAGCGGGAGGGCCGGGGACAGATACGCAGTATTTT

cdr3_length: 16
v_call: TRBV28
j_call: TRBJ1-5
d_call: -
clone_size: -
cdr3_aa: CASSLRGRGSNQPQHF
cdr3_nt: TGTGCCAGCAGTTTAAGGGGGAGGGGTAGCAATCAGCCCCAGCATTTT

cdr3_length: 15
v_call: TRBV11-3
j_call: TRBJ2-1
d_call: -
clone_size: -
cdr3_aa: CASSLDRQGYNEQFF
cdr3_nt: TGTGCCAGCAGCTTAGATCGGCAGGGTTACAATGAGCAGTTCTTC

cdr3_length: 12
v_call: TRBV12-3/TRBV12-4
j_call: TRBJ1-2
d_call: -
clone_size: -
cdr3_aa: CASSLSPEGYTF
cdr3_nt: TGTGCCAGCAGTTTATCACCGGAGGGCTACACCTTC

cdr3_length: 14
v_call: TRBV2
j_call: TRBJ2-1
d_call: -
clone_size: -
cdr3_aa: CASRTVSLMNEQFF
cdr3_nt: TGTGCCAGCAGGACAGTCTCCCTGATGAATGAGCAGTTCTTC

cdr3_length: 14
v_call: TRBV6-5
j_call: TRBJ1-3
d_call: -
clone_size: once
cdr3_aa: CASTGGWYGNTIYF
cdr3_nt: TGTGCCAGCACGGGGGGCTGGTATGGAAACACCATATATTTT

cdr3_length: 16
v_call: TRBV5-1
j_call: TRBJ2-1
d_call: TRBD2
clone_size: few
cdr3_aa: CASSLAILAGNNEQFF
cdr3_nt: TGCGCCAGCAGCTTGGCCATACTAGCGGGAAACAATGAGCAGTTCTTC

cdr3_length: 13
v_call: TRBV7-9
j_call: TRBJ1-2
d_call: TRBD1
clone_size: once
cdr3_aa: CASSLGQGYGYTF
cdr3_nt: TGTGCCAGCAGCTTAGGACAGGGCTATGGCTACACCTTC

cdr3_length: 16
v_call: TRBV11-2
j_call: TRBJ2-1
d_call: TRBD2
clone_size: -
cdr3_aa: CASSLNPAGGDNEQFF
cdr3_nt: TGTGCCAGCAGCTTAAATCCAGCGGGGGGTGACAATGAGCAGTTCTTC

cdr3_length: 10
v_call: TRBV7-9
j_call: TRBJ2-3
d_call: -
clone_size: -
cdr3_aa: CASGIGTQYF
cdr3_nt: TGTGCCAGCGGAATCGGGACGCAGTATTTT

cdr3_length: 12
v_call: TRBV28
j_call: TRBJ2-7
d_call: -
clone_size: -
cdr3_aa: CASSLSGVGQYF
cdr3_nt: TGTGCCAGCAGTTTGTCGGGAGTCGGGCAGTACTTC

cdr3_length: 12
v_call: TRBV3-1/TRBV3-2
j_call: TRBJ1-5
d_call: -
clone_size: few
cdr3_aa: CASSQRGQPQHF
cdr3_nt: TGTGCCAGCAGCCAGCGGGGACAGCCCCAGCATTTT

cdr3_length: 13
v_call: TRBV11-2
j_call: TRBJ2-1
d_call: TRBD2
clone_size: -
cdr3_aa: CASSLGLGASGIF
cdr3_nt: TGTGCCAGCAGCTTAGGCCTGGGGGCTAGCGGGATCTTC

cdr3_length: 18
v_call: TRBV4-1
j_call: TRBJ1-2
d_call: TRBD1
clone_size: -
cdr3_aa: CASSQDRARGATNYGYTF
cdr3_nt: TGCGCCAGCAGCCAAGATCGTGCCAGGGGGGCAACTAACTATGGCTACACCTTC